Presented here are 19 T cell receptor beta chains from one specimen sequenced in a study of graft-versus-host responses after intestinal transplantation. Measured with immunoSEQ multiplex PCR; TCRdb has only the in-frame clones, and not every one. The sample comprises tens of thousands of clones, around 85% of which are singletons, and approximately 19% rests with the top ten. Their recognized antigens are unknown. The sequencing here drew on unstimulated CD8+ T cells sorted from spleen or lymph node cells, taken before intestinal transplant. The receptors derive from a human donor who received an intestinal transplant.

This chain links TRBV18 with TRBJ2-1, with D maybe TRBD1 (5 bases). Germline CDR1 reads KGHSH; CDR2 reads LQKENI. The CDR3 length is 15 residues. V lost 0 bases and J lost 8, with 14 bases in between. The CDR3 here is CASSPPISRVHEQFF. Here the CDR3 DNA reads TGTGCCAGCTCACCACCGATTAGCAGGGTTCATGAGCAGTTCTTC.

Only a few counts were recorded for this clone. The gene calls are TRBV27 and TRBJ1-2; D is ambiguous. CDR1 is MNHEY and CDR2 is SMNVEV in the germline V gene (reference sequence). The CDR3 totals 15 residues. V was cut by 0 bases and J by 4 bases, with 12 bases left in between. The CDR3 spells CASSLSGALFYGYTF. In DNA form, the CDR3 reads TGTGCCAGCAGTTTATCCGGTGCCCTATTCTATGGCTACACCTTC.

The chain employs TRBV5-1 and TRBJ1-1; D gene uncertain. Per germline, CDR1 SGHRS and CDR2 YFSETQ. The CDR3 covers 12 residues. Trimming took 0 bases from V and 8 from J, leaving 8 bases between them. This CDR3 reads CASSLDRGEAFF. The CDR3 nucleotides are TGCGCCAGCAGCTTGGATCGCGGAGAAGCTTTCTTT.

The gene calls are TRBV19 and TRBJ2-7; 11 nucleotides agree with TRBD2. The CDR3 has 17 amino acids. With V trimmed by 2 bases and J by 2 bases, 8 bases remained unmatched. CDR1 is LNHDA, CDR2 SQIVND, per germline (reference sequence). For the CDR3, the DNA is TGTGCCAGTAGTATACTTACTAGCGGGGGAGAGCCCTACGAGCAGTACTTC. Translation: CASSILTSGGEPYEQYF.

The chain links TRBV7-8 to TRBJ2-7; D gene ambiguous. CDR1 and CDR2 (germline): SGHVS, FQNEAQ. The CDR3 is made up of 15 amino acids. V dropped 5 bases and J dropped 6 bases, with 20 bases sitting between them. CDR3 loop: CASSLHTYETPEQYF. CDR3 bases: TGTGCCAGCAGCCTCCACACATACGAAACCCCCGAGCAGTACTTC.

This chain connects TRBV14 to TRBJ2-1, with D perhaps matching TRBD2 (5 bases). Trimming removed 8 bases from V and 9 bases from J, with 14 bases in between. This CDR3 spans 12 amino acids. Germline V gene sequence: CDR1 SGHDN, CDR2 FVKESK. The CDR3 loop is CASAPGYGEQFF. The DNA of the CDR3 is TGTGCCAGCGCACCGGGGTATGGTGAGCAGTTCTTC.

This chain's CDR3 is CASSARLAGPYEQYF. The CDR3 DNA reads as TGTGCCAGCAGCGCGCGACTAGCGGGACCCTACGAGCAGTACTTC. The rearrangement uses TRBV5-4 and TRBJ2-7; 11 bases are a match to TRBD2. Germline values: CDR1 SGHNT, CDR2 YYREEE (reference sequence). V trimming: 4 bases; J trimming: 2 bases; junction bases outside the gene matches: 5. The CDR3 consists of 15 residues.

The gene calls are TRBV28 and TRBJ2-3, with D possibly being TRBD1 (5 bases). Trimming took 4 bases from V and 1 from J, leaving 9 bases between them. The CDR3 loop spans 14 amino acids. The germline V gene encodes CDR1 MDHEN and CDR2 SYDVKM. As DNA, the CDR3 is TGTGCCAGCAGTTGGGCAGGGCGCACAGATACGCAGTATTTT. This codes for CASSWAGRTDTQYF.

The DNA of the CDR3 is TGTGCCAGCAGGGGGGACATGTCCTACGAGCAGTACTTC. It encodes CASRGDMSYEQYF. The rearrangement uses TRBV28 and TRBJ2-7; the D gene is possibly TRBD1 (6 bases). CDR3 length equals 13 residues. V lost 6 bases and J 1 base, leaving 10 bases between the germline ends. The germline V gene encodes CDR1 MDHEN and CDR2 SYDVKM. The full variable domain, rest sourced from reference TRBV28 and TRBJ2-7, is DVKVTQSSRYLVKRTGEKVFLECVQDMDHENMFWYRQDPGLGLRLIYFSYDVKMKEKGDIPEGYSVSREKKERFSLILESASTNQTSMYLCASRGDMSYEQYFGPGTRLTVT.

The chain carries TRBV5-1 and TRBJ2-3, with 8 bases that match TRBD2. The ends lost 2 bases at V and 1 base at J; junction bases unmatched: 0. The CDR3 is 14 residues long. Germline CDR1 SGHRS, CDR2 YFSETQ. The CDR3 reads CASSFSGGTDTQYF. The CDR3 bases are TGCGCCAGCAGCTTTAGCGGGGGCACAGATACGCAGTATTTT.

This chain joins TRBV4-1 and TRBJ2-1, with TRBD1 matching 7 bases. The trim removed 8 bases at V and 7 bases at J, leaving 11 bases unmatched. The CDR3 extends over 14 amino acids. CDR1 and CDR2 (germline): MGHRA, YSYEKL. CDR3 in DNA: TGCGCCAGCGAGGGGGCCCTGGGGTCAAATGAGCAGTTCTTC. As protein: CASEGALGSNEQFF.

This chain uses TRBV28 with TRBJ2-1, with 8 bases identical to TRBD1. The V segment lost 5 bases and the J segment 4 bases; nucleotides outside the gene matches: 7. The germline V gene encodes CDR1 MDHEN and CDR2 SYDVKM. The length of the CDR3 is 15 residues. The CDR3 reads CASSPGWTGYNEQFF. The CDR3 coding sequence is TGTGCCAGCAGTCCGGGATGGACAGGGTACAATGAGCAGTTCTTC.

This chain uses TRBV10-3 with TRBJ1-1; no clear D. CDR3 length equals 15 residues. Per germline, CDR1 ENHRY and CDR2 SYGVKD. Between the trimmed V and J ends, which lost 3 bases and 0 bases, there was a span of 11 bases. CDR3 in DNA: TGTGCCATCAGTGATGGCAGGCTCCTGAACACTGAAGCTTTCTTT. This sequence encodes CAISDGRLLNTEAFF.

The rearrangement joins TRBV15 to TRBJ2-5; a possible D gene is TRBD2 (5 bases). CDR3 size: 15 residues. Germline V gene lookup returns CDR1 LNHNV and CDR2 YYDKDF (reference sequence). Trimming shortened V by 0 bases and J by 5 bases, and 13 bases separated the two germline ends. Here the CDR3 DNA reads TGTGCCACCAGCAGAGATGCTAGCTTCGGGGAGACCCAGTACTTC. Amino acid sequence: CATSRDASFGETQYF. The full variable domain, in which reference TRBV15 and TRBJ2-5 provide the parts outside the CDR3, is DAMVIQNPRYQVTQFGKPVTLSCSQTLNHNVMYWYQQKSSQAPKLLFHYYDKDFNNEADTPDNFQSRRPNTSFCFLDIRSPGLGDTAMYLCATSRDASFGETQYFGPGTRLLVL.

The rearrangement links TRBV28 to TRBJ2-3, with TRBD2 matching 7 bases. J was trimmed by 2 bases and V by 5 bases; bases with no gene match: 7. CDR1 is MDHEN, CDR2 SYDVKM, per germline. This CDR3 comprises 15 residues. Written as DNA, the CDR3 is TGTGCCAGCAGTGGGCTAGCGGAGCTCACAGATACGCAGTATTTT. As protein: CASSGLAELTDTQYF.

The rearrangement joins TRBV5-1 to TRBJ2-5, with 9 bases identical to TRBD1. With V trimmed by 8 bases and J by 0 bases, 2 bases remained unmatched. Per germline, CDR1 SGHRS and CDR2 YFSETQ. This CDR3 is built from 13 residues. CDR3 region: CASGQGYQETQYF. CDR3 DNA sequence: TGCGCCAGTGGACAGGGGTACCAAGAGACCCAGTACTTC.

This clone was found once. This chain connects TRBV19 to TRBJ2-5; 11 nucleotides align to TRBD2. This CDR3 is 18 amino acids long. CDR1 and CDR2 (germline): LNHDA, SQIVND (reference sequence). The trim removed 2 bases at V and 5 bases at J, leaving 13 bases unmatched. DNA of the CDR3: TGTGCCAGTAGTATAAAGGCAGAACTAGCGGGAGAACTGGAGACCCAGTACTTC. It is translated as CASSIKAELAGELETQYF.

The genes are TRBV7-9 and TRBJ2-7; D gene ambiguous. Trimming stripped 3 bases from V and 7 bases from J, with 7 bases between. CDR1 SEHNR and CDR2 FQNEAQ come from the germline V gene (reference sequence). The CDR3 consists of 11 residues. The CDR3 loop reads CASSFGQEQYF. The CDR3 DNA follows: TGTGCCAGCAGCTTCGGTCAAGAGCAGTACTTC.

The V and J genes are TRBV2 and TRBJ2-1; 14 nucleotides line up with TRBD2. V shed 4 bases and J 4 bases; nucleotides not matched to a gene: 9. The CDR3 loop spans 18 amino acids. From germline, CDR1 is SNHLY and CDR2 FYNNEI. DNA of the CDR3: TGTGCCAGCAGTGGCACGACTAGCGGGAGGGCTTTTTACAATGAGCAGTTCTTC. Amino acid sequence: CASSGTTSGRAFYNEQFF.